Listed below are T cell receptor beta chains from one sample, sequenced in a study of OX40 agonist ivuxolimab in advanced cancers. The data were produced by immunoSEQ multiplex PCR, yet TCRdb's version contains in-frame clones alone and is incomplete. The sample lists roughly 52,000 clones, 77% occurring once. This specimen consisted of CD4+ or CD8+ T cells sorted from blood, obtained in a trial of the OX40 agonist ivuxolimab. The receptor source for this set is an adult with an advanced solid tumor such as melanoma, head and neck, liver or kidney cancer. The CDR3 runs from the conserved cysteine through the conserved F or W. Fields, in order: J gene, CDR3 length, V gene, clone size, D gene, CDR3 DNA, CDR3 protein. D genes are given only for firm matches. The size field is filled for only some rows; it gives once, few, many or a size class.

j_call: TRBJ2-5; cdr3_length: 15; v_call: TRBV7-9; clone_size: NA; d_call: TRBD1; cdr3_nt: TGTGCCAGCAGCTTAGGAGGGACAGGACAAGAGACCCAGTACTTC; cdr3_aa: CASSLGGTGQETQYF
j_call: TRBJ1-3; cdr3_length: 14; v_call: TRBV10-1; clone_size: NA; d_call: TRBD1; cdr3_nt: TGCGCCAGCCAGCCGACAGGGGCTGGAAACACCATATATTTT; cdr3_aa: CASQPTGAGNTIYF
j_call: TRBJ2-1; cdr3_length: 16; v_call: TRBV5-4; clone_size: NA; d_call: NA; cdr3_nt: TGTGCCAGCAGCTTGGGCGGCCCTAATACCTACAATGAGCAGTTCTTC; cdr3_aa: CASSLGGPNTYNEQFF
j_call: TRBJ2-7; cdr3_length: 14; v_call: TRBV2; clone_size: NA; d_call: NA; cdr3_nt: TGTGCCAGCAGTGAAATTCTAGCGATCAACGAGCAGTACTTC; cdr3_aa: CASSEILAINEQYF
j_call: TRBJ2-5; cdr3_length: 16; v_call: TRBV19; clone_size: NA; d_call: TRBD2; cdr3_nt: TGTGCCAGTAGTCCCGGACTAGCGGGCCTCCAAGAGACCCAGTACTTC; cdr3_aa: CASSPGLAGLQETQYF
j_call: TRBJ2-6; cdr3_length: 14; v_call: TRBV18; clone_size: NA; d_call: NA; cdr3_nt: TGTGCCAGCTCACCTACTTCTGGGGCCAACGTCCTGACTTTC; cdr3_aa: CASSPTSGANVLTF
j_call: TRBJ1-3; cdr3_length: 17; v_call: TRBV28; clone_size: NA; d_call: TRBD1; cdr3_nt: TGTGCCAGCACCTTCATCCCAGGGGGACGCTCTGGAAACACCATATATTTT; cdr3_aa: CASTFIPGGRSGNTIYF
j_call: TRBJ2-7; cdr3_length: 14; v_call: TRBV5-1; clone_size: NA; d_call: NA; cdr3_nt: TGCGCCAGCAGCACCCCCGAAAGGTTAAGCGAGCAGTACTTC; cdr3_aa: CASSTPERLSEQYF
j_call: TRBJ2-3; cdr3_length: 16; v_call: TRBV27; clone_size: once; d_call: NA; cdr3_nt: TGTGCCAGCAGTTTTGGGGTGGGTAGGGGCCCAGATACGCAGTATTTT; cdr3_aa: CASSFGVGRGPDTQYF
j_call: TRBJ2-5; cdr3_length: 16; v_call: TRBV9; clone_size: NA; d_call: NA; cdr3_nt: TGTGCCAGCAGCGTAGGTCTCACAGGGAGGCAAGAGACCCAGTACTTC; cdr3_aa: CASSVGLTGRQETQYF
j_call: TRBJ2-4; cdr3_length: 19; v_call: TRBV5-8; clone_size: once; d_call: TRBD1; cdr3_nt: TGTGCCAGCAGCCAGAGGGACAGTAAACACCCTTTAGCCAAAAACATTCAGTACTTC; cdr3_aa: CASSQRDSKHPLAKNIQYF
j_call: TRBJ2-7; cdr3_length: 15; v_call: TRBV5-1; clone_size: NA; d_call: TRBD1; cdr3_nt: TGCGCCAGCAGCTTGGCCACAGGGGGCAGCTACGAGCAGTACTTC; cdr3_aa: CASSLATGGSYEQYF
j_call: TRBJ2-1; cdr3_length: 16; v_call: TRBV27; clone_size: NA; d_call: NA; cdr3_nt: TGTGCCAGCAGTTCCGGTCTAGGAGGGGACTACAATGAGCAGTTCTTC; cdr3_aa: CASSSGLGGDYNEQFF
j_call: TRBJ1-3; cdr3_length: 18; v_call: TRBV7-9; clone_size: few; d_call: NA; cdr3_nt: TGTGCCAGCAGCTTATTCCCAGGGTGGAAACTATCTGGAAACACCATATATTTT; cdr3_aa: CASSLFPGWKLSGNTIYF
j_call: TRBJ1-1; cdr3_length: 12; v_call: TRBV28; clone_size: NA; d_call: NA; cdr3_nt: TGTGCCAGCAGCCCTAATCTCCCAGAAGCTTTCTTT; cdr3_aa: CASSPNLPEAFF
j_call: TRBJ1-5; cdr3_length: 13; v_call: TRBV5-1; clone_size: NA; d_call: NA; cdr3_nt: TGCGCCAGCAGAGTGGACAGCTATCAGCCCCAGCATTTT; cdr3_aa: CASRVDSYQPQHF
j_call: TRBJ2-7; cdr3_length: 13; v_call: TRBV5-1; clone_size: NA; d_call: NA; cdr3_nt: TGCGCCAGCAGTTCGGGTCAAACCTACGAGCAGTACTTC; cdr3_aa: CASSSGQTYEQYF
j_call: TRBJ2-3; cdr3_length: 14; v_call: TRBV19; clone_size: NA; d_call: NA; cdr3_nt: TGTGCCAGTAGTACCCTACTGAGCACAGATACGCAGTATTTT; cdr3_aa: CASSTLLSTDTQYF
j_call: TRBJ2-7; cdr3_length: 15; v_call: TRBV5-5; clone_size: NA; d_call: NA; cdr3_nt: TGTGCCAGCAGCTTGTCGAGGGACGGGATTTACGAGCAGTACTTC; cdr3_aa: CASSLSRDGIYEQYF